The subject of this entry is one TCR beta chain. What it recognizes is unknown. This CDR3 is 15 amino acids long. V shed 3 bases and J shed 0 bases, with 10 bases lying between them. Germline values: CDR1 LNHDA, CDR2 SQIVND (reference sequence). TCRdb's table, derived via immunoSEQ multiplex PCR, lists solely in-frame clones and lacks some. The sample lists 25,000 to 35,000 clones; 83% were seen once. This specimen comes from a study of T cells in narcolepsy. The wider study: Donors had narcolepsy type 1 or type 2, or were healthy controls.

The study's findings and limits: Comparing one patient's CSF and blood CD4+ clonotypes highlighted HCRT- and TRIB2-specific autoreactive clonotypes. Healthy controls reportedly lacked the autoreactive clonotypes serially found in patients' blood. Autoreactive clone sequences were missing from some blood memory CD4+ repertoires.

The source material was memory (CD45RA-) CD4+ T cells from blood. The chain uses TRBV19 and TRBJ2-3, with D unresolved. The source of this sequence is a human donor in good health. The chain's CDR3 is CASSIQLTSTDTQYF. The CDR3 DNA follows: TGTGCCAGTAGTATCCAATTGACTAGCACAGATACGCAGTATTTT.